What follows are 27 T cell receptor beta chains derived from one specimen sequenced in a study of vaccination and CD4 T cells after COVID-19. Their recognized antigens are unknown. Cultured CD4+ T-cell DNA underwent Oncomine TCR Beta short-read sequencing. TCRdb re-called the PCR reads with MiXCR, one entry per CDR3 protein. The sample carries around 20,000 distinct CDR3 sequences, roughly 44% recorded once. Sample treatment: roughly ten-day PBMC culture with coronavirus spike peptide pools or control peptides (ViraFEST assay). Sequenced sample: cultured CD4+ T cells from blood. The source is a human donor with COVID-19.

This clonotype came up a few times. This chain joins TRBV7-9 and TRBJ1-5; possibly TRBD1 for D (5 bases). Germline V gene sequence: CDR1 SEHNR, CDR2 FQNEAQ (reference sequence). CDR3 length: 15 residues. V lost 4 bases, J lost 1 base, and 11 bases lay in between. CDR3 protein: CASSSGTVSNQPQHF. The CDR3 DNA reads TGTGCCAGCAGCTCCGGGACCGTCAGCAATCAGCCCCAGCATTTT.

This clonotype was picked up a small number of times. The chain links TRBV20-1 to TRBJ1-3, with a possible D match to TRBD1 (6 bases). V was pared by 4 bases and J by 4 bases, with 17 bases between. From germline, CDR1 is DFQATT and CDR2 SNEGSKA (reference sequence). The CDR3 is 15 amino acids. The chain's CDR3 is CSATTTGLTGNTIYF. The CDR3 DNA reads TGCAGTGCTACCACGACAGGTCTGACGGGAAACACCATATATTTT.

The J gene is TRBJ1-5, the V gene TRBV20-1; D gene uncertain. In germline, CDR1 is DFQATT, CDR2 SNEGSKA (reference sequence). CDR3 length: 15 residues. The V end lost 3 bases, the J end lost 5 bases, and 17 bases lay between the germline ends. CDR3: CSASLFGRVDQPQHF. The CDR3, as DNA: TGCAGTGCTAGTTTGTTCGGTAGGGTGGATCAGCCCCAGCATTTT.

The chain couples TRBV7-9 to TRBJ1-1; D gene unclear. Germline V gene data show CDR1 as SEHNR and CDR2 as FQNEAQ (reference sequence). Trimming cost V 3 bases and J 7 bases, with 9 bases left between them. CDR3 length equals 12 residues. The CDR3 coding sequence is TGTGCCAGCAGCTTTCTCGGGAGTGAAGCTTTCTTT. Translating it yields CASSFLGSEAFF. Using reference TRBV7-9 and TRBJ1-1 for the parts outside the CDR3, the full variable domain is DTGVSQNPRHKITKRGQNVTFRCDPISEHNRLYWYRQTLGQGPEFLTYFQNEAQLEKSRLLSDRFSAERPKGSFSTLEIQRTEQGDSAMYLCASSFLGSEAFFGQGTRLTVV.

This clonotype was seen a handful of times. The CDR3 sequence is CASSLTGGAPNTGELFF. In nucleotides, the CDR3 is TGTGCCAGCAGCTTGACGGGGGGCGCCCCGAACACCGGGGAGCTGTTTTTT. The genes are TRBV6-4 and TRBJ2-2, with a tentative D call TRBD2 (7 bases). Deletions cut 6 bases from V and 0 bases from J, with 17 bases between. Germline V gene lookup returns CDR1 MRHNA and CDR2 SNTAGT. This CDR3 has 17 amino acids.

This clonotype was detected once. The gene calls are TRBV4-1 and TRBJ2-5, with a possible D match to TRBD2 (5 bases). The V gene's germline CDR1 is MGHRA and CDR2 YSYEKL. V was trimmed by 4 bases and J by 5 bases, leaving 14 bases between them. The CDR3 spans 14 residues. In DNA, the CDR3 is TGCGCCAGCAGCCGACAAGAGGGTTGGGAGACCCAGTACTTC. It codes for CASSRQEGWETQYF.

The rearrangement joins TRBV4-2 to TRBJ2-2; TRBD2 aligns across 16 bases. The CDR3 runs to 19 residues. The V gene end was trimmed by 2 bases and the J gene end by 1 base; junction bases not matched to a gene: 4. Per the germline V gene, CDR1 is LGHNA and CDR2 is YNFKEQ. CDR3 bases: TGTGCCAGCAGCCAACCGGGACTAGCGGGGGGGATGAACACCGGGGAGCTGTTTTTT. Translating it yields CASSQPGLAGGMNTGELFF.

This clonotype came up a few times. This chain links TRBV15 with TRBJ2-5, with 11 bases that match TRBD2. The ends lost 5 bases at V and 5 bases at J; junction bases unmatched: 4. This CDR3 spans 14 amino acids. CDR1 is LNHNV and CDR2 is YYDKDF in the germline V gene (reference sequence). CDR3 sequence (DNA): TGTGCCACCAGCGAGGGACTAGCGGTGGAGACCCAGTACTTC. It codes for CATSEGLAVETQYF.

This clonotype was recorded a few times. The V call is TRBV20-1, the J call TRBJ2-2; D possibly matches TRBD1 or TRBD2 (5 bases each). The V and J ends lost 2 bases and 6 bases respectively, with 22 bases between them. The CDR3 contains 17 residues. The germline V gene encodes CDR1 DFQATT and CDR2 SNEGSKA (reference sequence). The CDR3, as DNA: TGCAGTGCTAGATTCGGGCCGGGACGCCGATTGGCCGGGGAGCTGTTTTTT. This translates into CSARFGPGRRLAGELFF.

V gene TRBV7-2 combines with J gene TRBJ2-5; D unresolved. V lost 5 bases and J lost 7, with 20 bases in between. The CDR3 runs 15 residues. Germline V lookup: CDR1 SGHTA, CDR2 FQGNSA. CDR3 coding DNA: TGTGCCAGCAGCCAACGCCCCCCCTTAGCTGGGACCCAGTACTTC. It is translated as CASSQRPPLAGTQYF.

This clonotype was recorded a few times. The chain has TRBV6-1 and TRBJ2-7; perhaps D is TRBD1 or TRBD2 (5 bases each). V was clipped by 4 bases and J by 3 bases, with 10 bases between them. Germline loops: CDR1 MNHNS, CDR2 SASEGT. The CDR3 is 13 amino acids. CDR3 nucleotides: TGTGCCAGCAGTGCACGGGGCTACTACGAGCAGTACTTC. This codes for CASSARGYYEQYF.

In DNA form, the CDR3 reads TGTGCCAGCCAGGGGGGTGGCCAGCCCCAGCATTTT. Translation: CASQGGGQPQHF. The V and J genes are TRBV19 and TRBJ1-5, with TRBD1 identical over 7 bases. Germline-derived CDR1 and CDR2 are LNHDA and SQIVND (reference sequence). CDR3 length equals 12 residues. The ends lost 9 bases at V and 7 bases at J; junction bases unmatched: 6.

The V call is TRBV20-1, the J call TRBJ1-1; D might be TRBD1 (5 bases). From germline, CDR1 is DFQATT and CDR2 SNEGSKA (reference sequence). V was trimmed by 0 bases and J by 5 bases, leaving 13 bases between them. This CDR3 has 14 amino acids. The CDR3 is CSAREGRVRTEAFF. The CDR3, as DNA: TGCAGTGCTAGAGAAGGCAGGGTTAGAACTGAAGCTTTCTTT.

By share of the sample, this clonotype is large. J is TRBJ1-3 and V is TRBV25-1; tentative D call: TRBD1 (6 bases). V lost 4 bases and J lost 0, with 16 bases in between. The germline gives CDR1 MGHDK, CDR2 SYGVNS. The CDR3 length is 17 residues. CDR3 amino acids: CASSGGPGTNSGNTIYF. CDR3 coding DNA: TGTGCCAGCAGTGGCGGGCCAGGGACAAACTCTGGAAACACCATATATTTT.

This clonotype was seen a few times. The chain uses TRBV6-1 and TRBJ1-2; D remains ambiguous. The CDR3 totals 13 residues. The V end was cut by 6 bases, the J end by 8 bases, with 16 bases between. Germline V gene sequence: CDR1 MNHNS, CDR2 SASEGT. The DNA of the CDR3 is TGTGCCAGCAGCCCGGACGGGGTAGTCGGCTACACCTTC. This translates into CASSPDGVVGYTF.

The chain uses TRBV7-2 and TRBJ2-1; D ambiguous. The CDR3 is made up of 13 amino acids. Germline CDR1 and CDR2: SGHTA and FQGNSA. The V end lost 1 base, the J end lost 7 bases, and 8 bases lay between the germline ends. CDR3 DNA: TGTGCCAGCAGCTTAGAATCAGCGAATGAGCAGTTCTTC. Residues: CASSLESANEQFF.

The V and J genes are TRBV2 and TRBJ2-7; weak D call: TRBD2 (6 bases). The CDR3 runs to 13 residues. Trimming cost V 8 bases and J 4 bases, with 15 bases left between them. The germline CDR1 and CDR2 sequences are SNHLY and FYNNEI. CDR3: CASGGVFEYEQYF. CDR3 bases: TGTGCCAGCGGCGGGGTGTTTGAATACGAGCAGTACTTC.

This clonotype turned up a few times. The rearrangement joins TRBV24-1 to TRBJ2-3; no reliable D call. V was cut by 9 bases and J by 0 bases, with 9 bases left in between. The germline CDR1 and CDR2 sequences are KGHDR and SFDVKD. The CDR3 has 13 residues. The DNA for the CDR3 is TGTGCCACCGCGGCTCCTAGCACAGATACGCAGTATTTT. Its translation: CATAAPSTDTQYF.

The rearrangement links TRBV6-1 to TRBJ2-3; D unclear. The CDR3 loop spans 12 amino acids. The V end lost 6 bases, the J end lost 4 bases, and 8 bases lay between the germline ends. Germline assignment: CDR1 MNHNS and CDR2 SASEGT. As DNA, the CDR3 is TGTGCCAGCAGGACTGTCGCAGATACGCAGTATTTT. Its protein product is CASRTVADTQYF.

By frequency in the sample, this clonotype is large. The chain recombines TRBV4-3 with TRBJ1-1; no reliable D call. This CDR3 spans 18 amino acids. The ends were cut back, 0 bases at V and 4 bases at J, with 21 bases in the middle. Germline CDR1 is LGHNA and CDR2 is YSLEER. The CDR3 is CASSQELGVLSWATEAFF. For the CDR3, the DNA is TGCGCCAGCAGCCAAGAATTGGGAGTTCTTTCCTGGGCCACTGAAGCTTTCTTT.

This chain uses TRBV12-3 or TRBV12-4 with TRBJ2-7; D might be TRBD1 (5 bases). The V end lost 6 bases, the J end lost 0 bases, and 15 bases lay between the germline ends. This CDR3 has 15 amino acids. CDR3 sequence: CASSPTAKSSYEQYF. The CDR3 DNA is TGTGCCAGCAGCCCGACAGCAAAAAGCTCCTACGAGCAGTACTTC.

The genes are TRBV6-5 and TRBJ2-2; 8 bases are shared with TRBD1. Per germline, CDR1 MNHEY and CDR2 SVGAGI. CDR3 length: 17 residues. V shed 2 bases, J shed 1 base, and the junction held 6 bases outside the gene matches. CDR3 sequence reads: CASSYPSGTGNTGELFF. The CDR3 nucleotides read TGTGCCAGCAGTTACCCCTCCGGGACAGGGAACACCGGGGAGCTGTTTTTT.

The genes are TRBV15 and TRBJ1-4; 8 bases agree with TRBD1. CDR1 and CDR2 from the germline V gene are LNHNV and YYDKDF (reference sequence). The J segment lost 8 bases and the V segment lost 3 bases, leaving 8 bases of the junction unmatched. The CDR3 is 15 amino acids. As DNA, the CDR3 is TGTGCCACCAGCAGCCGACAGGGGTGGGAGGAAAAACTGTTTTTT. This gives the protein CATSSRQGWEEKLFF.

The genes are TRBV5-1 and TRBJ2-1, with no clear D. The germline V gene has CDR1 SGHRS and CDR2 YFSETQ. This CDR3 is built from 13 residues. The ends were cut back, 0 bases at V and 6 bases at J, with 7 bases in the middle. The CDR3 DNA is TGCGCCAGCAGCTTGGCCATGGGCAATGAGCAGTTCTTC. It yields the protein CASSLAMGNEQFF.

V and J are TRBV19 and TRBJ2-3; 7 nucleotides line up with TRBD2. CDR1 is LNHDA, CDR2 SQIVND, per germline (reference sequence). The CDR3 has 15 amino acids. After removal of 8 bases from V and 4 bases from J, the junction contained 12 bases not matched to a gene. CDR3 DNA sequence: TGTGCCAGTCTTCCTGGGGGGAGCGGGGCAGATACGCAGTATTTT. Residues: CASLPGGSGADTQYF.

This clonotype was detected a few times. This rearrangement joins TRBV20-1 to TRBJ2-2; D ambiguous. This CDR3 has 13 amino acids. Germline loops: CDR1 DFQATT, CDR2 SNEGSKA (reference sequence). Between the trimmed V and J ends, which lost 4 bases and 1 base, there was a span of 7 bases. CDR3 sequence: CSAIDGNTGELFF. The DNA for the CDR3 is TGCAGTGCTATTGACGGGAACACCGGGGAGCTGTTTTTT.

The chain is built from TRBV20-1 and TRBJ2-2, with D perhaps assigned TRBD1 or TRBD2 (5 bases each). This CDR3 is 14 amino acids long. V dropped 3 bases and J dropped 2 bases, with 10 bases sitting between them. From germline, CDR1 is DFQATT and CDR2 SNEGSKA (reference sequence). Written as DNA, the CDR3 is TGCAGTGCTAGGGGGGACGCCAACACCGGGGAGCTGTTTTTT. Translation: CSARGDANTGELFF.